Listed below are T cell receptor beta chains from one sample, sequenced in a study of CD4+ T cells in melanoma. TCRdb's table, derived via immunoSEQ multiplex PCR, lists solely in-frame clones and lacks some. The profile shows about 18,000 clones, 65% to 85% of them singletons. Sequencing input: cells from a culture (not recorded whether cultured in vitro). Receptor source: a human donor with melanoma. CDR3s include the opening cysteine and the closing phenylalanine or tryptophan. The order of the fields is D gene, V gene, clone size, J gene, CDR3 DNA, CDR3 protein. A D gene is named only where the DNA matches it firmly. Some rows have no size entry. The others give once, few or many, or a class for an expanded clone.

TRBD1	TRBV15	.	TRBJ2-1	TGTGCCACCAGCAGAGCCGGGACAGGGACCAATGAGCAGTTCTTC	CATSRAGTGTNEQFF
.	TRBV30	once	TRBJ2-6	TGTGCCTGGAGTGTAAGGGCATGGGTATCTGGGGCCAACGTCCTGACTTTC	CAWSVRAWVSGANVLTF
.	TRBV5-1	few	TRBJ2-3	TGCGCCAGCAGCTTGGGTGCTAGAGGCACAGATACGCAGTATTTT	CASSLGARGTDTQYF
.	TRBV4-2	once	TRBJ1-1	TGTGCCAGCAGCCAAGATAACAGGGACGGTGCGACGTCCGCTGAAGCTTTCTTT	CASSQDNRDGATSAEAFF
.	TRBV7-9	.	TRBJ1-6	TGTGCCAGCAGCTCCTTACAGGGTAATTCACCCCTCCACTTT	CASSSLQGNSPLHF
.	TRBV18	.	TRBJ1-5	TGTGCCAGCTCACCAGGGGAAAGCAATCAGCCCCAGCATTTT	CASSPGESNQPQHF
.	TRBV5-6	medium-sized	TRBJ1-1	TGTGCCAGCAGCTCGGACGATTACACTGAAGCTTTCTTT	CASSSDDYTEAFF
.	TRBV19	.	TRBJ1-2	TGTGCCAGTAGTATAGGTGCAGGGCTTGGCTACACCTTC	CASSIGAGLGYTF
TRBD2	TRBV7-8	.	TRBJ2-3	TGTGCCAGTTATCCTCGGACTAGCGGCACAGATACGCAGTATTTT	CASYPRTSGTDTQYF
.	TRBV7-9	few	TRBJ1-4	TGTGCCAGCAGCCCCGGCTGGGGTGGTGAAAAACTGTTTTTT	CASSPGWGGEKLFF
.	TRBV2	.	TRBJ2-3	TGTGCCAGCGGAGGGGGGTGGGCAGATACGCAGTATTTT	CASGGGWADTQYF
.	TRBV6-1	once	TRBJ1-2	TGTGCCAGCCGGGGGGTCCGCGGGAGCTACACCTTC	CASRGVRGSYTF
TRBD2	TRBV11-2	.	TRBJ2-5	TGTGCCAGCAGCTTTGTGGCGGGGGGCGGAGAGACCCAGTACTTC	CASSFVAGGGETQYF
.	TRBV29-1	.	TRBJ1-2	TGCAGCGGAGGGACGGCTCCAAACTATGGCTACACCTTC	CSGGTAPNYGYTF
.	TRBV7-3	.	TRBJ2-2	TGTGCCAGCAGCTTATTGGGGAGAGGGGGACCCGGGGAGCTGTTTTTT	CASSLLGRGGPGELFF
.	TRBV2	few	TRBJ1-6	TGTGCCACCAAGCGTAGCAGCTCCTATAATTCACCCCTCCACTTT	CATKRSSSYNSPLHF
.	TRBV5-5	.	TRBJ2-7	TGTGCCAGCACCCCCCGGCCGACAGGACTAAACTACGAGCAGTACTTC	CASTPRPTGLNYEQYF
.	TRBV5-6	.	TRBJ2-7	TGTGCCAGCAGCTTCAACCAGTTCGAGCAGTACTTC	CASSFNQFEQYF
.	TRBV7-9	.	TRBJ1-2	TGTGCCAGCAGCTTAGGGGGGGTTAACTATGGCTACACCTTC	CASSLGGVNYGYTF
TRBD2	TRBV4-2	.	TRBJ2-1	TGTGCCAGCAGCCAACCCGGGGCGGGGGGACGATACAATGAGCAGTTCTTC	CASSQPGAGGRYNEQFF
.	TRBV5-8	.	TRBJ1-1	TGTGCCAGCAGCTTGGGCCGGTGGAACACTGAAGCTTTCTTT	CASSLGRWNTEAFF
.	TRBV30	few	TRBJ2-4	TGTGCCTGGAGTTCTACCCCAAACATTCAGTACTTC	CAWSSTPNIQYF
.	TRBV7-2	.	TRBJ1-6	TGTGCCAGCAGCTCCCAAGGGCCCCCAAATTCACCCCTCCACTTT	CASSSQGPPNSPLHF
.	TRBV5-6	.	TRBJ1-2	TGTGCCAGCAGCTTGGGGGCAGTCTATGGCTACACCTTC	CASSLGAVYGYTF
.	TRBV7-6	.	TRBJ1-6	TGTGCCAGCAGCTTAGGGGCCGGGGGGAATTCACCCCTCCACTTT	CASSLGAGGNSPLHF
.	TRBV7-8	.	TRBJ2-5	TGTGCCAGCAGCCAGTTGACAGCCGAGACCCAGTACTTC	CASSQLTAETQYF
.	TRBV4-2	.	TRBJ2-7	TGTGCCAGCAGCCGAGATACAGGGTCCTACGAGCAGTACTTC	CASSRDTGSYEQYF
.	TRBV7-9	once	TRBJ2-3	TGTGCCAGCAGCTTATCTTCCGGTGATACGCAGTATTTT	CASSLSSGDTQYF
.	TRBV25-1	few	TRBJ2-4	TGTGCCAGCAGTGCCGGAAGGATTCAGTACTTC	CASSAGRIQYF
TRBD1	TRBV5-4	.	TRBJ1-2	TGTGCCAGCAGCTTGGCTTCGCCGCTGGTGCAGGGGGCCTATGGCTACACCTTC	CASSLASPLVQGAYGYTF
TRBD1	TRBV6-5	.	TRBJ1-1	TGTGCCAGCAGGGCACAGGGGGTTAAAAGGGAAGCTTTCTTT	CASRAQGVKREAFF
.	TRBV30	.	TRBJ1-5	TGTGCCTGGAGTGTTGGTGCAGGGAGGAAGCCCCAGCATTTT	CAWSVGAGRKPQHF
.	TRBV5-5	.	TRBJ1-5	TGTGCCAGCAGCTTGCAGGGTGTTCAGCCCCAGCATTTT	CASSLQGVQPQHF
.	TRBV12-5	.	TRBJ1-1	TGTGCTAGTGGACAGAAAATGAACACTGAAGCTTTCTTT	CASGQKMNTEAFF
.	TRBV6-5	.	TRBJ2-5	TGTGCCAGCGAGAGGCAGGGCGAAGAGACCCAGTACTTC	CASERQGEETQYF
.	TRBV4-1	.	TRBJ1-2	TGCGCCAGCAGCCAGTTCTACGGGACTCGTGAGAACTATGGCTACACCTTC	CASSQFYGTRENYGYTF
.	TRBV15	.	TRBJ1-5	TGTGCCACCAGGCCCCATTATTCGAGGGCTCAGCCCCAGCATTTT	CATRPHYSRAQPQHF
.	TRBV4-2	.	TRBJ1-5	TGTGCCAGCAGCCAAGGATTAAGTCAGCCCCAGCATTTT	CASSQGLSQPQHF